The rows below give T cell receptor beta chains drawn from one sample of a study of blood T cell repertoires in COVID-19. The repertoire was sequenced with immunoSEQ multiplex PCR; TCRdb's copy has only in-frame clones and lacks some. The data show some 300,000 clones, around 90% seen once. Sequencing used PBMCs or T cells enriched from blood (not recorded which). The receptor set was obtained from a woman aged 55-69 years in a cohort exposed to, infected with or recovered from COVID-19 (not recorded which). CDR3s include the opening cysteine and the closing phenylalanine or tryptophan. The D gene is left open where the match is weak. The size entry is marked missing in some rows and otherwise reads once, few, many or a size class.

V gene	clone size	D gene	J gene	CDR3 protein	CDR3 DNA
TRBV7-6	-	TRBD2	TRBJ2-2	CASSTPGKREEDTGELFF	TGTGCCAGCAGCACCCCCGGGAAGCGGGAGGAGGACACCGGGGAGCTGTTTTTT
TRBV7-2	-	TRBD2	TRBJ2-1	CASKAPKRTSGYNEQFF	TGTGCCAGCAAGGCCCCAAAGCGGACTAGCGGCTACAATGAGCAGTTCTTC
TRBV15	-	TRBD1	TRBJ2-7	CATSMGQLRPEQYF	TGTGCCACCAGCATGGGACAGTTGAGGCCCGAGCAGTACTTC
TRBV5-4	-	TRBD2	TRBJ2-1	CASSLSGTSIFGQFF	TGTGCCAGCAGCTTGTCCGGGACTAGCATTTTCGGGCAGTTCTTC
TRBV6-2/TRBV6-3	-	TRBD1	TRBJ1-5	CASSYSLTRQGGYSNQPQHF	TGTGCCAGCAGTTACTCCCTAACGCGACAGGGGGGTTATAGCAATCAGCCCCAGCATTTT
TRBV19	-	TRBD1	TRBJ2-3	CASSADRGKDTQYF	TGTGCCAGTAGTGCGGACAGGGGGAAAGATACGCAGTATTTT
TRBV7-2	few	TRBD1	TRBJ1-1	CASRVVQGVNTEAFF	TGTGCCAGCAGGGTAGTTCAGGGGGTGAACACTGAAGCTTTCTTT
TRBV5-1	-	TRBD2	TRBJ2-7	CASSPTSGGGGEQYF	TGCGCCAGCAGCCCTACTAGCGGGGGAGGAGGCGAGCAGTACTTC
TRBV6-2/TRBV6-3	-	-	TRBJ2-3	CASSLNEPDTQYF	TGTGCCAGCAGTTTGAATGAGCCAGATACGCAGTATTTT
TRBV19	-	TRBD2	TRBJ2-1	CASSMGLAGRGDEQFF	TGTGCCAGTAGTATGGGACTAGCGGGAAGGGGCGATGAGCAGTTCTTC
TRBV5-1	-	-	TRBJ2-7	CASTLTGGSYEQYF	TGCGCCAGTACCCTAACAGGCGGCTCCTACGAGCAGTACTTC
TRBV3-1/TRBV3-2	-	-	TRBJ1-2	CASSQLKDSGYTF	TGTGCCAGCAGCCAATTAAAGGACAGTGGCTACACCTTC
TRBV7-8	-	TRBD1	TRBJ1-2	CASSKRQGAGYGYTF	TGTGCCAGCAGCAAACGACAGGGGGCTGGCTATGGCTACACCTTC
TRBV6-2/TRBV6-3	-	TRBD2	TRBJ2-7	CASSYSPPSGSFDEQYF	TGTGCCAGCAGTTACTCCCCGCCTAGCGGGAGTTTCGACGAGCAGTACTTC
TRBV7-3	-	TRBD2	TRBJ2-1	CASSPGGTKYNEQFF	TGTGCCAGCAGCCCCGGGGGGACTAAATACAATGAGCAGTTCTTC
TRBV19	-	-	TRBJ1-5	CASSIRGGDNQPQHF	TGTGCCAGTAGTATAAGGGGAGGAGACAATCAGCCCCAGCATTTT
TRBV7-2	-	-	TRBJ1-2	CASSLEGIGRNYGYTF	TGTGCCAGCAGCTTAGAAGGTATTGGGCGTAACTATGGCTACACCTTC
TRBV18	-	TRBD1	TRBJ1-6	CASSPQGAGSPLHF	TGTGCCAGCTCACCACAGGGGGCCGGTTCACCCCTCCACTTT
TRBV27	-	TRBD2	TRBJ2-7	CASSSPIAGGRWEQYF	TGTGCCAGCAGTTCCCCTATAGCGGGAGGAAGGTGGGAGCAGTACTTC
TRBV9	-	TRBD2	TRBJ2-2	CASSVAPSGSGTGELFF	TGTGCCAGCAGCGTAGCACCTAGCGGGAGTGGAACCGGGGAGCTGTTTTTT
TRBV6-5	-	-	TRBJ1-2	CASSYGQATLTGYTF	TGTGCCAGCAGTTACGGGCAGGCAACTCTAACGGGCTACACCTTC
TRBV18	-	-	TRBJ1-4	CASSTGGSLATNEKLFF	TGTGCCAGCTCGACTGGGGGGAGCCTTGCAACTAATGAAAAACTGTTTTTT
TRBV5-4	once	TRBD1	TRBJ1-6	CASSGTQGAHSPLHF	TGTGCCAGCAGCGGAACACAGGGGGCCCATTCACCCCTCCACTTT